The following is a T cell receptor (beta chain) sequence with its context. Its target is not known. The data are from a study of a mutant IDH1 vaccine in newly diagnosed glioma. Study information: Vaccination followed radiotherapy alone by 4-6 weeks, or accompanied temozolomide cycles. Males made up about 60% and females about 40% of treated patients, whose mean age was approximately 41 years.

V dropped 3 bases and J dropped 1; count of bases not matched to a gene: 12. Per the germline V gene, CDR1 is SNHLY and CDR2 is FYNNEI. CDR3 length: 19 amino acids. This sample's time point: week 23, last vaccination. The investigators gave 300 ug of mutant IDH1 20-mer peptide in each vaccine dose, together with topical imiquimod. Each donor presented with a new WHO grade 3 or 4 astrocytoma that tested IDH1-mutant and showed ATRX loss. The data were produced by immunoSEQ multiplex PCR, yet TCRdb's version contains in-frame clones alone and is incomplete. The table includes under 45,000 clones, approximately 84% detected once.

The sequence was obtained from a woman under 30 with glioma. Some clones in this sample may be carry-over from other donors' samples. Material: PBMCs, obtained from a glioma patient whose treatment included an IDH1 peptide vaccine. The V call is TRBV2, the J call TRBJ2-2, with 9 bases matching TRBD2. CDR3 loop: CASSEGEREVTKNTGELFF. The DNA for the CDR3 is TGTGCCAGCAGTGAGGGGGAGCGGGAGGTTACTAAGAACACCGGGGAGCTGTTTTTT. Using reference TRBV2 and TRBJ2-2 for the parts outside the CDR3, the full variable domain is EPEVTQTPSHQVTQMGQEVILRCVPISNHLYFYWYRQILGQKVEFLVSFYNNEISEKSEIFDDQFSVERPDGSNFTLKIRSTKLEDSAMYFCASSEGEREVTKNTGELFFGEGSRLTVL.